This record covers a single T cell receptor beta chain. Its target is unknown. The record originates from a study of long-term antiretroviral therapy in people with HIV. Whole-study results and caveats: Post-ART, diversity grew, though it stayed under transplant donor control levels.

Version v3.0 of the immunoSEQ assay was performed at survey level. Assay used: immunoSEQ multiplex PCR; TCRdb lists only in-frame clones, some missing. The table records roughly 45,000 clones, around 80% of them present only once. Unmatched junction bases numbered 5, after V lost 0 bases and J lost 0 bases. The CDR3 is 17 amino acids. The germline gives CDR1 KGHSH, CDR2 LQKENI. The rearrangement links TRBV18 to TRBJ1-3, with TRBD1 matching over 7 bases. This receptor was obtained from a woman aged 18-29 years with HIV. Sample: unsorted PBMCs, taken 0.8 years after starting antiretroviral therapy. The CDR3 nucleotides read TGTGCCAGCTCACCACCCGGACAGGTTAACTCTGGAAACACCATATATTTT. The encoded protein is CASSPPGQVNSGNTIYF.